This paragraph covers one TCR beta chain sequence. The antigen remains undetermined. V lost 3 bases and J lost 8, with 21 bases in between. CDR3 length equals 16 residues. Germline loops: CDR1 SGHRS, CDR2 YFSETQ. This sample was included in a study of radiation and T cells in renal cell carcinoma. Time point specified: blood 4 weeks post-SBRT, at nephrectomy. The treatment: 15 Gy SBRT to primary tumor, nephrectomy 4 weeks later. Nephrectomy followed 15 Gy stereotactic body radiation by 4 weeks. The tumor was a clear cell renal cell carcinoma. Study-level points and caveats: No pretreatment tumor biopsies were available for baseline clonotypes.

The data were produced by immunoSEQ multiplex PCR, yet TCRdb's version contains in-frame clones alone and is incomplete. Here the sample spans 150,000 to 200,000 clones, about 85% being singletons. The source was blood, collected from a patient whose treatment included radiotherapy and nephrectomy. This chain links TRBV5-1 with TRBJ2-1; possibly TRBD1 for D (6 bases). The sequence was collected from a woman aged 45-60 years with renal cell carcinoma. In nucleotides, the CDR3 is TGCGCCAGCAGCTGGGGTGGGGGCGTAAATAGCGATGAGCAGTTCTTC. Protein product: CASSWGGGVNSDEQFF.